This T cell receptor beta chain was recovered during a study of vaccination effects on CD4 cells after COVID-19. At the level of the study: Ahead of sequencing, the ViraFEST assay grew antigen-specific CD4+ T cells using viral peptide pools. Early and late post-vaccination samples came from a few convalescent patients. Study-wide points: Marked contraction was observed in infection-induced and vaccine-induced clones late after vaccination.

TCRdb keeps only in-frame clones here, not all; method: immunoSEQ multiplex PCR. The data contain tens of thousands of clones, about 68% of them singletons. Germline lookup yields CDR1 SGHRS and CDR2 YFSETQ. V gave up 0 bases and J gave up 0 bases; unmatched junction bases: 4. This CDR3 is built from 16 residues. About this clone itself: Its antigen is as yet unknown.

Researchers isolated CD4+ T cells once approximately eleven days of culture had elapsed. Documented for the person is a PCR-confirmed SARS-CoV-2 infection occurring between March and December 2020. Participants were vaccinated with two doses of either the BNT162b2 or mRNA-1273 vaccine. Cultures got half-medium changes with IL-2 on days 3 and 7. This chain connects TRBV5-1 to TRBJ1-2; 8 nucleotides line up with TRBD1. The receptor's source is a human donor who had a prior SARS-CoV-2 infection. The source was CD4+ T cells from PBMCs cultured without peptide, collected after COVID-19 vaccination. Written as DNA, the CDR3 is TGCGCCAGCAGCTTGGGGACAGGGAACTCTAACTATGGCTACACCTTC. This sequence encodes CASSLGTGNSNYGYTF.